These T cell receptor beta chains were read from a single sample in a study of blood T cell repertoires in COVID-19. Sequenced by immunoSEQ multiplex PCR; TCRdb stores in-frame clones only, minus some. This sample carries some 110,000 clones, approximately 80% of them seen once, and the ten largest clones take more than 4.5%. Input material: peripheral blood. These receptors were collected from a man in his fifties or sixties with acute or convalescent COVID-19. CDR3s include the opening cysteine and the closing phenylalanine or tryptophan. A D gene is named only where the DNA matches it firmly. Size values are once, few and many counts, or a class for expanded clones, and some rows have none.

cdr3_aa	cdr3_nt	j_call	clone_size	d_call	v_call
CASSVATGRDSQNIQYF	TGTGCCAGCAGCGTAGCTACGGGACGGGACAGCCAAAACATTCAGTACTTC	TRBJ2-4	-	TRBD1	TRBV9
CAIWQGAWNSPLHF	TGTGCCATCTGGCAGGGGGCCTGGAATTCACCCCTCCACTTT	TRBJ1-6	-	TRBD1	TRBV10-3
CASRRGQANTEAFF	TGTGCCAGCAGGAGGGGACAGGCGAACACTGAAGCTTTCTTT	TRBJ1-1	-	TRBD1	TRBV6-6
CASSRTGPNTEAFF	TGTGCCAGCAGCCGGACAGGGCCAAACACTGAAGCTTTCTTT	TRBJ1-1	few	TRBD1	TRBV11-3
CASSLGGLTTGELFF	TGTGCCAGCAGTTTAGGGGGACTGACAACCGGGGAGCTGTTTTTT	TRBJ2-2	-	-	TRBV28
CASTLTGRADTQYF	TGTGCCAGCACCCTGACAGGCCGTGCAGATACGCAGTATTTT	TRBJ2-3	-	-	TRBV28
CASRRMDSHGYTF	TGTGCCAGCAGGCGAATGGACAGCCATGGCTACACCTTC	TRBJ1-2	-	-	TRBV27
CASRKNGADLHF	TGTGCCAGCAGAAAGAACGGTGCGGACCTCCACTTT	TRBJ1-6	-	-	TRBV3-1/TRBV3-2
CASSQDGRDRGFYEQYF	TGCGCCAGCAGCCAAGACGGACGGGACAGGGGATTCTACGAGCAGTACTTC	TRBJ2-7	-	TRBD1	TRBV4-3
CASSIAGRVETQYF	TGTGCCAGTAGTATAGCCGGCCGGGTCGAGACCCAGTACTTC	TRBJ2-5	-	-	TRBV19
CASSQSHREQFF	TGTGCCAGCAGCCAAAGCCATCGGGAGCAGTTCTTC	TRBJ2-1	-	-	TRBV14
CASSISLDTEAFF	TGTGCCAGTAGTATTAGTTTGGACACTGAAGCTTTCTTT	TRBJ1-1	few	-	TRBV19
CASSFFSKHSGNTIYF	TGTGCCAGCAGTTTCTTTAGCAAACACTCTGGAAACACCATATATTTT	TRBJ1-3	-	-	TRBV13
CASSRQGGNTEAFF	TGTGCCAGCAGCAGACAGGGAGGGAACACTGAAGCTTTCTTT	TRBJ1-1	-	TRBD1	TRBV9
CASSQGTGKGNTIYF	TGTGCCAGCAGCCAAGGGACAGGGAAAGGAAACACCATATATTTT	TRBJ1-3	-	TRBD1	TRBV14
CASSGRGGLYNEQFF	TGTGCCAGCAGCGGTAGGGGAGGACTGTACAATGAGCAGTTCTTC	TRBJ2-1	-	-	TRBV9
CASSLGGTSGTKNEQFF	TGCGCCAGCAGCTTGGGTGGGACTAGCGGGACAAAGAATGAGCAGTTCTTC	TRBJ2-1	-	TRBD2	TRBV5-1
CASKGQGTDTQYF	TGTGCCAGCAAGGGACAGGGAACAGATACGCAGTATTTT	TRBJ2-3	-	TRBD1	TRBV28
CASKQPDEKLFF	TGTGCCAGCAAACAGCCCGATGAAAAACTGTTTTTT	TRBJ1-4	-	-	TRBV28
CASSPTQASYWNEQFF	TGTGCCAGCTCACCAACCCAGGCTTCGTATTGGAATGAGCAGTTCTTC	TRBJ2-1	-	-	TRBV18
CASSQAQRPQLAGAYEQYF	TGTGCCAGCAGCCAAGCCCAAAGACCCCAACTAGCGGGGGCCTACGAGCAGTACTTC	TRBJ2-7	-	TRBD2	TRBV3-1/TRBV3-2
CASSLARLAGVHNEQFF	TGTGCCAGCAGCTTAGCTCGTCTAGCGGGGGTTCACAATGAGCAGTTCTTC	TRBJ2-1	-	TRBD2	TRBV13
CASSLDSGAGANVLTF	TGTGCCAGCAGCTTAGACTCGGGGGCTGGGGCCAACGTCCTGACTTTC	TRBJ2-6	-	-	TRBV7-3
CSARDTGNEKLFF	TGCAGCGCCAGGGACACGGGTAATGAAAAACTGTTTTTT	TRBJ1-4	-	-	TRBV29-1